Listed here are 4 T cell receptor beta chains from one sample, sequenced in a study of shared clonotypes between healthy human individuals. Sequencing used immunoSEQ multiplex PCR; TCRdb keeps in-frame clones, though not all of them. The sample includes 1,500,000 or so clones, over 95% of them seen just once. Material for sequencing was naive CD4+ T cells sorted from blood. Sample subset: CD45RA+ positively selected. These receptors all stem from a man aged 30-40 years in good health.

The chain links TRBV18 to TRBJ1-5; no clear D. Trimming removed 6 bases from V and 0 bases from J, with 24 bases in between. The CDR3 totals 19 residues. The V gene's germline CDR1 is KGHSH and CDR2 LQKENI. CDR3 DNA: TGTGCCAGCTCGCGTACCGGGCTCCTAGTAGGGTATAGCAATCAGCCCCAGCATTTT. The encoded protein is CASSRTGLLVGYSNQPQHF.

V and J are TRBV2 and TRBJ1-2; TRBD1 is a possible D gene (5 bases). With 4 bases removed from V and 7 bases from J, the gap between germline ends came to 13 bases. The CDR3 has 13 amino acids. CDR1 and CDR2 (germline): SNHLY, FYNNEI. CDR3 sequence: CASSAGTPTGYTF. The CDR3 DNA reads TGTGCCAGCAGTGCGGGGACCCCCACTGGCTACACCTTC.

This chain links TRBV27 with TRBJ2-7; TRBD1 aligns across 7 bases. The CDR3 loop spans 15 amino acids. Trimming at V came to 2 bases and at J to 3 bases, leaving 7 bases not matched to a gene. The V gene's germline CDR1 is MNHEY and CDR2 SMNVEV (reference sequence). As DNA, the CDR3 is TGTGCCAGCAGTTTAGACCGCAGGGGGTACTACGAGCAGTACTTC. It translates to CASSLDRRGYYEQYF.

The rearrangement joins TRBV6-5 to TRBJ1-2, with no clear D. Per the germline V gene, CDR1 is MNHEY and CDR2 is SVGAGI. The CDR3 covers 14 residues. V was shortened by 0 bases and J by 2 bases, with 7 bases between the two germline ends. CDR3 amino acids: CASSYSVKNYGYTF. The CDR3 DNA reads TGTGCCAGCAGTTACTCTGTCAAGAACTATGGCTACACCTTC.